This TCR beta chain comes out of a study of T cell repertoires in cytomegalovirus infection. The V end lost 3 bases, the J end lost 8 bases, and 19 bases lay between the germline ends. The CDR3 covers 15 residues. The germline V gene has CDR1 SEHNR and CDR2 FQNEAQ (reference sequence). TCRdb fed the reads into MiXCR, producing one record per CDR3 protein. The profile covers approximately 160,000 distinct CDR3 sequences, with over 15% appearing a single time and under 20% taken by the ten largest. The specimen was CD8+ T cells from PBMCs. The source is a human donor in good health (CMV status not recorded). Some clones in this sample may be carry-over from other donors' samples. This chain joins TRBV7-9 and TRBJ1-2, with D possibly TRBD1 on 5 matching bases. CDR3 amino acids: CASSLMGDRAKGYTF. CDR3 sequence (DNA): TGTGCCAGCAGCTTGATGGGCGACAGAGCAAAGGGCTACACCTTC.